The clone carrying this T cell receptor beta chain was observed once. Described treatment: treatment-naive control, cytoreductive nephrectomy. Treatment-naive patients without radiation supplied the control tumors at nephrectomy. This renal cell carcinoma was of the clear cell type. Control tumors came from a handful of females and about 11 males, aged about 35 to 82. The sample belongs to a study of radiation and T cells in renal cell carcinoma. CDR1 is MNHEY, CDR2 SMNVEV, per germline (reference sequence). V was cut by 6 bases and J by 3 bases, with 11 bases left in between. This CDR3 has 14 amino acids. This table comes from immunoSEQ multiplex PCR, and its TCRdb copy is limited to in-frame clones, with some not included. The table has 10,000 to 15,000 clones, roughly 65% seen once.

The chain uses TRBV27 and TRBJ2-2; maybe TRBD1 (5 bases). This clonotype was obtained from an elderly woman with renal cell carcinoma. This material consisted of tumor tissue, taken from a patient whose treatment was nephrectomy without radiotherapy. The CDR3 region is CASSALGDTGELFF. CDR3 DNA sequence: TGTGCCAGCAGCGCCCTAGGGGACACCGGGGAGCTGTTTTTT.